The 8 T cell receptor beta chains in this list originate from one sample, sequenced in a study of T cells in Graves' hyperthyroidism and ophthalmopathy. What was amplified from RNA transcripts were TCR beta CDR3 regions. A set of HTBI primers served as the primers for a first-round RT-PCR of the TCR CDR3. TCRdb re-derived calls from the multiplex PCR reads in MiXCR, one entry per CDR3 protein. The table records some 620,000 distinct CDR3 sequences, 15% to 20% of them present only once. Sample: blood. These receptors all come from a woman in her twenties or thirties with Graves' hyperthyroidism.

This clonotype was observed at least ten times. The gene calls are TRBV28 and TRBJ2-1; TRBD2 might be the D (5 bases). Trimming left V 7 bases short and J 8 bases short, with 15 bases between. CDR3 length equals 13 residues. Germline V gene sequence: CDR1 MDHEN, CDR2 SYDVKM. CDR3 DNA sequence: TGTGCCAGCAAAGAACGAGGGAACGATGAGCAGTTCTTC. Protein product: CASKERGNDEQFF.

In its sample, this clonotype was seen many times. The CDR3 sequence: CASSSVETGVEKLFF. The DNA of the CDR3 is TGCGCCAGCAGCTCGGTGGAGACAGGGGTTGAAAAACTGTTTTTT. J is TRBJ1-4 and V is TRBV5-1; 8 nucleotides line up with TRBD1. J lost 7 bases, V lost 3 bases, and 8 bases had no gene match. The CDR3 length is 15 residues. Germline CDR1 is SGHRS and CDR2 is YFSETQ.

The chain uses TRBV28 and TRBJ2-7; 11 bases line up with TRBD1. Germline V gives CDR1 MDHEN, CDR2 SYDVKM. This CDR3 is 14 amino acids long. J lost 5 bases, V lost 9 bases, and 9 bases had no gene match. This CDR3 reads CASATGTGGDEQYF. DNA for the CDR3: TGTGCCAGTGCCACCGGGACAGGGGGAGACGAGCAGTACTTC.

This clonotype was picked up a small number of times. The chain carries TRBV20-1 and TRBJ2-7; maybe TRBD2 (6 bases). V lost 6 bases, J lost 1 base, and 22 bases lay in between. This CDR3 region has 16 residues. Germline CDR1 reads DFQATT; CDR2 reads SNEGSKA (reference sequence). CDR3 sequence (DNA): TGCAGTGCCCTTATGGGCGGGGTCATTTCGTCCTACGAGCAGTACTTC. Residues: CSALMGGVISSYEQYF.

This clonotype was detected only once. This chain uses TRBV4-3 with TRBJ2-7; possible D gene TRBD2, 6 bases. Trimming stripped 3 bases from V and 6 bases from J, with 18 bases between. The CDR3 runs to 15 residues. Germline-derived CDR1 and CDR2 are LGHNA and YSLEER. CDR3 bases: TGCGCCAGCAGCCACCTGGAGGGCCCTCTGAGCGAGCAGTACTTC. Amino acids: CASSHLEGPLSEQYF.

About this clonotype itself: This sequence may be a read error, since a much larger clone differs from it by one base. The CDR3 DNA follows: TGTGCCAGCAGTTTGTTTCAGGGAAGGACCTACGAGCAGTTCTTC. As protein: CASSLFQGRTYEQFF. This chain joins TRBV28 and TRBJ2-7; the D gene is possibly TRBD1 (5 bases). The J call could be wrong; TRBJ2-1 is a better fit for the DNA end. Germline CDR1 MDHEN, CDR2 SYDVKM. This CDR3 comprises 15 residues.

CDR3 region: CASSLGRGPPRDIQYF. As DNA, the CDR3 is TGTGCCAGCAGTTTGGGCAGGGGGCCCCCACGGGACATTCAGTACTTC. The chain combines TRBV6-1 with TRBJ2-4; TRBD1 aligns across 8 bases. The V segment lost 5 bases and the J segment 8 bases; nucleotides outside the gene matches: 14. The CDR3 loop spans 16 amino acids. CDR1 is MNHNS and CDR2 is SASEGT in the germline V gene.

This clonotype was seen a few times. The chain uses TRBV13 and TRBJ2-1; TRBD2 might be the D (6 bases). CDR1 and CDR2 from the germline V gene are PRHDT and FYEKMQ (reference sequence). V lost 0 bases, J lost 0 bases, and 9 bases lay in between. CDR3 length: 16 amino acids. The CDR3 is CASSLGGGNSYNEQFF. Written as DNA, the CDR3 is TGTGCCAGCAGCTTAGGGGGCGGGAACTCCTACAATGAGCAGTTCTTC.